The clone carrying this T cell receptor (beta chain) occurred many times. The antigen is not known. The entry originates in a study of early T cells in non-severe SARS-CoV-2 infection. On the study more broadly: The sequenced material was bulk RNA from unsorted whole blood, and its chains were unpaired. Findings of the study overall: Database matching using VDJdb favored anti-spike CD8 responses, with private and CD4 specificities left missing.

The protocol attached unique molecular identifiers to individual cDNA molecules. TCRdb processed the 5' RACE reads anew with MiXCR; each CDR3 protein has one entry. The sample has tens of thousands of distinct CDR3 sequences, around 5.6% seen once. This CDR3 contains 14 residues. Germline values: CDR1 DFQATT, CDR2 SNEGSKA (reference sequence). J was trimmed by 5 bases and V by 3 bases; bases with no gene match: 6. Sequencing was done on a sample of whole blood. The chain links TRBV20-1 to TRBJ2-1; 8 bases match TRBD2. The sequence was obtained from an adult who was a healthcare worker with PCR-confirmed SARS-CoV-2 infection or an uninfected control (not recorded which). DNA for the CDR3: TGCAGTGCTAGCGGGCTAGCGGGCAACAATGAGCAGTTCTTC. Translating it yields CSASGLAGNNEQFF.